A selection of T cell receptor beta chains follows, all from one sample in a study of blood T cell repertoires in COVID-19. Sequencing used immunoSEQ multiplex PCR; TCRdb keeps in-frame clones, though not all of them. The table lists around 100,000 clones, 80% to 90% of them singletons. Input material: peripheral blood. All receptors come from a man in his forties with acute or convalescent COVID-19. CDR3s include the opening cysteine and the closing phenylalanine or tryptophan. Fields, in order: CDR3 DNA, CDR3 protein, clone size, V gene, D gene, J gene. The D gene is left open where the match is weak. The size of a clone is reported for some rows only, either as once, few or many, or as a class for expanded clones.

CDR3nt: TGCGCCAGCAGCCAACCCCGGGACAGGGTCAACGAGCAGTACTTC
CDR3aa: CASSQPRDRVNEQYF
abundance: .
v_gene: TRBV4-1
d_gene: TRBD1
j_gene: TRBJ2-7

CDR3nt: TGTGCCAGCAGTCTCAGAGCGCAGGGTCAATCCTACGAGCAGTACTTC
CDR3aa: CASSLRAQGQSYEQYF
abundance: .
v_gene: TRBV16
d_gene: .
j_gene: TRBJ2-7

CDR3nt: TGTGCCAGCAGCCGGAGACGGGGGGAGACCCAGTACTTC
CDR3aa: CASSRRRGETQYF
abundance: .
v_gene: TRBV5-8
d_gene: .
j_gene: TRBJ2-5

CDR3nt: TGTGCCAGCAGCTTCTTCGATGGAGGGAATGAGCAGTTCTTC
CDR3aa: CASSFFDGGNEQFF
abundance: .
v_gene: TRBV7-8
d_gene: .
j_gene: TRBJ2-1

CDR3nt: TGTGCCAGCAGTTTCGGGGGATATAGCGGGGAGCAGTACTTC
CDR3aa: CASSFGGYSGEQYF
abundance: .
v_gene: TRBV28
d_gene: TRBD2
j_gene: TRBJ2-7

CDR3nt: TGTGCCTGGAGTTTCCGGGGACTAGCCAAAAACATTCAGTACTTC
CDR3aa: CAWSFRGLAKNIQYF
abundance: .
v_gene: TRBV30
d_gene: .
j_gene: TRBJ2-4

CDR3nt: TGTGCCAGCAGCAAAGACAGGGACACTGAAGCTTTCTTT
CDR3aa: CASSKDRDTEAFF
abundance: once
v_gene: TRBV7-2
d_gene: TRBD1
j_gene: TRBJ1-1

CDR3nt: TGTGCCAGCAGCCCCATCCTAGCGGGAGGAACCTACAATGAGCAGTTCTTC
CDR3aa: CASSPILAGGTYNEQFF
abundance: once
v_gene: TRBV3-1/TRBV3-2
d_gene: TRBD2
j_gene: TRBJ2-1

CDR3nt: TGCGCCAGCCGTGCGACAGGGGACTACGAGCAGTACTTC
CDR3aa: CASRATGDYEQYF
abundance: once
v_gene: TRBV5-1
d_gene: TRBD1
j_gene: TRBJ2-7

CDR3nt: TGCGCCAGCAGCGGTGACAAGCATAGCAATCAGCCCCAGCATTTT
CDR3aa: CASSGDKHSNQPQHF
abundance: .
v_gene: TRBV5-1
d_gene: .
j_gene: TRBJ1-5

CDR3nt: TGTGCCATCAGTGAGCCGGGACAGGGGATGAGCGAGCAGTACTTC
CDR3aa: CAISEPGQGMSEQYF
abundance: .
v_gene: TRBV10-3
d_gene: TRBD1
j_gene: TRBJ2-7

CDR3nt: TGTGCCAGCAGGGGGGGACCGCGCAATCAGCCCCAGCATTTT
CDR3aa: CASRGGPRNQPQHF
abundance: .
v_gene: TRBV28
d_gene: .
j_gene: TRBJ1-5

CDR3nt: TGTGCCAGCAGCTTACTAGCGGGAGGTACCGGGGAGCTGTTTTTT
CDR3aa: CASSLLAGGTGELFF
abundance: .
v_gene: TRBV7-8
d_gene: TRBD2
j_gene: TRBJ2-2

CDR3nt: TGTGCGACTGGACAGGATAGCAATCAGCCCCAGCATTTT
CDR3aa: CATGQDSNQPQHF
abundance: .
v_gene: TRBV19
d_gene: TRBD1
j_gene: TRBJ1-5

CDR3nt: TGTGCCAGCAGTGACTCCGGGGAGGGTTTCGACGAGCAGTACTTC
CDR3aa: CASSDSGEGFDEQYF
abundance: .
v_gene: TRBV6-4
d_gene: TRBD2
j_gene: TRBJ2-7

CDR3nt: TGTGCCAGCAGCTGGGACAGGAAGAGCGGGGAGCTGTTTTTT
CDR3aa: CASSWDRKSGELFF
abundance: .
v_gene: TRBV6-5
d_gene: TRBD1
j_gene: TRBJ2-2

CDR3nt: TGTGCCAGCAGGGAGATCACAGATACGCAGTATTTT
CDR3aa: CASREITDTQYF
abundance: .
v_gene: TRBV6-5
d_gene: .
j_gene: TRBJ2-3

CDR3nt: TGTGCCAGCAGATCCCCGGGGGATCAGCCCCAGCATTTT
CDR3aa: CASRSPGDQPQHF
abundance: .
v_gene: TRBV28
d_gene: .
j_gene: TRBJ1-5

CDR3nt: TGCGCCAGCCAGGGGACAGTCCCTGAAGCTTTCTTT
CDR3aa: CASQGTVPEAFF
abundance: .
v_gene: TRBV4-1
d_gene: TRBD1
j_gene: TRBJ1-1

CDR3nt: TGTGCCAGCAGCTTATCTAACAGGGTGCCGTTCTTC
CDR3aa: CASSLSNRVPFF
abundance: once
v_gene: TRBV11-2
d_gene: .
j_gene: TRBJ2-1

CDR3nt: TGCGCCAGCAGCCAAGTTCGCAGGGGCCCCTACAATGAGCAGTTCTTC
CDR3aa: CASSQVRRGPYNEQFF
abundance: .
v_gene: TRBV4-3
d_gene: .
j_gene: TRBJ2-1

CDR3nt: TGTGCCACCACCGCCGGGACAGGGGGTCCACCCCTCCACTTT
CDR3aa: CATTAGTGGPPLHF
abundance: .
v_gene: TRBV24-1
d_gene: TRBD1
j_gene: TRBJ1-6

CDR3nt: TGCGCCAGCAGCTTGGCAGGACAGGGAGAGACCCAGTACTTC
CDR3aa: CASSLAGQGETQYF
abundance: .
v_gene: TRBV5-1
d_gene: TRBD1
j_gene: TRBJ2-5

CDR3nt: TGTGCCAGCAGTTACTCTTGGGGTAGCGGGAGGGAGGTCGATGAGCAGTTCTTC
CDR3aa: CASSYSWGSGREVDEQFF
abundance: .
v_gene: TRBV6-2/TRBV6-3
d_gene: TRBD2
j_gene: TRBJ2-1

CDR3nt: TGTGCCAGCTCACCCGGAGGCCATGGCTACACCTTC
CDR3aa: CASSPGGHGYTF
abundance: .
v_gene: TRBV18
d_gene: .
j_gene: TRBJ1-2

CDR3nt: TGTGCCAGCAGCCAAGGAGAGCAGGGCTCGAGGTACGAGCAGTACTTC
CDR3aa: CASSQGEQGSRYEQYF
abundance: once
v_gene: TRBV3-1/TRBV3-2
d_gene: .
j_gene: TRBJ2-7

CDR3nt: TGTGCCAGCAGCCAAGGGGGCCAGGGGGCTGTTCCCCACTCTGGAAACACCATATATTTT
CDR3aa: CASSQGGQGAVPHSGNTIYF
abundance: .
v_gene: TRBV3-1/TRBV3-2
d_gene: TRBD1
j_gene: TRBJ1-3

CDR3nt: TGTGCCAGCAGCTTAGGCAGGGTCGTGTGGTCCCAAGAGACCCAGTACTTC
CDR3aa: CASSLGRVVWSQETQYF
abundance: .
v_gene: TRBV11-2
d_gene: .
j_gene: TRBJ2-5

CDR3nt: TGTGCCAGCAGCTCAGCAGCGGGGATCAGGGATACGCAGTATTTT
CDR3aa: CASSSAAGIRDTQYF
abundance: .
v_gene: TRBV11-2
d_gene: TRBD2
j_gene: TRBJ2-3

CDR3nt: TGTGCCAGCCGTATGACCGGTGGGACTAGCGGGAGAGAATTCTTC
CDR3aa: CASRMTGGTSGREFF
abundance: .
v_gene: TRBV3-1/TRBV3-2
d_gene: TRBD2
j_gene: TRBJ2-1

CDR3nt: TGTGCCAGCAGCCAAATTCCGACTATGGGAACCGGGGAGCTGTTTTTT
CDR3aa: CASSQIPTMGTGELFF
abundance: .
v_gene: TRBV3-1/TRBV3-2
d_gene: .
j_gene: TRBJ2-2

CDR3nt: TGTGCCAGTAGTACCCGGGACTTCGTGGGGGAGCAGTACTTC
CDR3aa: CASSTRDFVGEQYF
abundance: .
v_gene: TRBV19
d_gene: .
j_gene: TRBJ2-7

CDR3nt: TGTGCCAGCAGTTACGTCAGGGGAACTAATGAAAAACTGTTTTTT
CDR3aa: CASSYVRGTNEKLFF
abundance: .
v_gene: TRBV6-6
d_gene: .
j_gene: TRBJ1-4

CDR3nt: TGTGCCAGCAGCTTAGTTTCGGGGGTCTACAATGAGCAGTTCTTC
CDR3aa: CASSLVSGVYNEQFF
abundance: .
v_gene: TRBV7-9
d_gene: .
j_gene: TRBJ2-1

CDR3nt: TGTGCCAGCAGACCGGACAGGGGCAGCACAGATACGCAGTATTTT
CDR3aa: CASRPDRGSTDTQYF
abundance: .
v_gene: TRBV2
d_gene: TRBD1
j_gene: TRBJ2-3

CDR3nt: TGTGCCAGCAGGCCGGGATTCATAACCGGGGAGCTGTTTTTT
CDR3aa: CASRPGFITGELFF
abundance: .
v_gene: TRBV6-5
d_gene: .
j_gene: TRBJ2-2

CDR3nt: TGTGCCAGCAGCTCCCTCATGACAGGGGCGAGAAACACCATATATTTT
CDR3aa: CASSSLMTGARNTIYF
abundance: .
v_gene: TRBV7-9
d_gene: TRBD1
j_gene: TRBJ1-3

CDR3nt: TGTGCCAGCAGCTTGGACAGGGGCTATGGCTACACCTTC
CDR3aa: CASSLDRGYGYTF
abundance: once
v_gene: TRBV5-4
d_gene: TRBD1
j_gene: TRBJ1-2

CDR3nt: TGTGCCAGCAGTGAAAGCGTTCTACACACTGAAGCTTTCTTT
CDR3aa: CASSESVLHTEAFF
abundance: .
v_gene: TRBV6-1
d_gene: .
j_gene: TRBJ1-1

CDR3nt: TGTGCCAGCAGCCCACAGGGGGCAGACGGGGAGCTGTTTTTT
CDR3aa: CASSPQGADGELFF
abundance: .
v_gene: TRBV11-2
d_gene: TRBD1
j_gene: TRBJ2-2

CDR3nt: TGTGCCAGCTCACCCCTGCAGGGTGCGTACGACGGCTACACCTTC
CDR3aa: CASSPLQGAYDGYTF
abundance: once
v_gene: TRBV18
d_gene: .
j_gene: TRBJ1-2

CDR3nt: TGCGCCAGCAGCTTCCAAGCGGGATCTCCCTACGAGCAGTACTTC
CDR3aa: CASSFQAGSPYEQYF
abundance: .
v_gene: TRBV5-1
d_gene: TRBD2
j_gene: TRBJ2-7

CDR3nt: TGTGCCAGCAGCTTAGGAAGCGGGAGACTAGGTGAGCAGTTCTTC
CDR3aa: CASSLGSGRLGEQFF
abundance: .
v_gene: TRBV13
d_gene: TRBD2
j_gene: TRBJ2-1

CDR3nt: TGTGCCAGCAGCTCTAGCGGGGGTTTCTCCTACGAGCAGTACTTC
CDR3aa: CASSSSGGFSYEQYF
abundance: .
v_gene: TRBV7-9
d_gene: TRBD2
j_gene: TRBJ2-7

CDR3nt: TGTGCCACCAGCAGAGATTGGACGGCCAGGGTAGGATCTGAAGCTTTCTTT
CDR3aa: CATSRDWTARVGSEAFF
abundance: .
v_gene: TRBV15
d_gene: .
j_gene: TRBJ1-1

CDR3nt: TGTGCCAGCAGCTTAGGGGACTTCACAGATACGCAGTATTTT
CDR3aa: CASSLGDFTDTQYF
abundance: .
v_gene: TRBV7-8
d_gene: .
j_gene: TRBJ2-3

CDR3nt: TGTGCCAGCTCACCACAGGGGGACTACGAGCAGTACTTC
CDR3aa: CASSPQGDYEQYF
abundance: few
v_gene: TRBV18
d_gene: .
j_gene: TRBJ2-7

CDR3nt: TGTACCACCAGCAGAGATCTAGGGAGCGGGGGGCTCCAAGAGACCCAGTACTTC
CDR3aa: CTTSRDLGSGGLQETQYF
abundance: .
v_gene: TRBV15
d_gene: TRBD2
j_gene: TRBJ2-5

CDR3nt: TGTGCCAGCAGTGATCCCAAGCCCGCTAGCGCGGAGTACAATGAGCAGTTCTTC
CDR3aa: CASSDPKPASAEYNEQFF
abundance: .
v_gene: TRBV2
d_gene: .
j_gene: TRBJ2-1

CDR3nt: TGTGCCACCAGTGATTTTTCACTAGCGGGACCCGAGCAGTTCTTC
CDR3aa: CATSDFSLAGPEQFF
abundance: .
v_gene: TRBV24-1
d_gene: TRBD2
j_gene: TRBJ2-1

CDR3nt: TGTGCCAGCTCCCCTCTACCTGAGGAGACCCAGTACTTC
CDR3aa: CASSPLPEETQYF
abundance: .
v_gene: TRBV6-5
d_gene: .
j_gene: TRBJ2-5

CDR3nt: TGTGCCAGCAGCTTGGCGTTCAGTACCTATGGCTACACCTTC
CDR3aa: CASSLAFSTYGYTF
abundance: .
v_gene: TRBV5-6
d_gene: .
j_gene: TRBJ1-2

CDR3nt: TGTGCCAGCAGTTCCCCGACAGGGGGTGAGCAGTACTTC
CDR3aa: CASSSPTGGEQYF
abundance: .
v_gene: TRBV12-3/TRBV12-4
d_gene: TRBD1
j_gene: TRBJ2-7

CDR3nt: TGTGCCAGCAGCTTCAGGTCGTGGGGGGACGAGCAGTACTTC
CDR3aa: CASSFRSWGDEQYF
abundance: .
v_gene: TRBV11-2
d_gene: .
j_gene: TRBJ2-7